The 3 T cell receptor beta chains below all came from one sample that was sequenced in a study of post-analysis software for immune sequencing data. Their target antigens are unknown. Tagging with unique molecular identifiers was a feature of the TCR beta cDNA libraries. TCRdb re-derived calls from the PCR reads in MiXCR, one entry per CDR3 protein. The sample has about 560,000 distinct CDR3 sequences; 44% are singletons. General study results and limits: TRBV5-6, TRBV5-1 and TRBV20-1 belonged to a set of about five TRBV segments that were more frequent in patients than controls.

Sequencing was carried out using blood. Receptors originate from a girl aged 5-17 years with multiple sclerosis.

This chain connects TRBV24-1 to TRBJ2-1; 8 bases map to TRBD2. The germline CDR1 and CDR2 sequences are KGHDR and SFDVKD. The ends lost 9 bases at V and 5 bases at J; junction bases unmatched: 11. CDR3 length: 15 amino acids. DNA for the CDR3: TGTGCCACCCAAACTAGCGGAGAAGGGCACAATGAGCAGTTCTTC. Protein sequence: CATQTSGEGHNEQFF.

This clonotype appeared a few times. The rearrangement joins TRBV20-1 to TRBJ2-4; maybe TRBD1 (6 bases). V lost 3 bases, J lost 7 bases, and 16 bases lay in between. The CDR3 runs to 14 residues. The germline gives CDR1 DFQATT, CDR2 SNEGSKA (reference sequence). The chain's CDR3 is CSASFRAGVNIQYF. In DNA form, the CDR3 reads TGCAGTGCTAGCTTCCGTGCAGGGGTGAACATTCAGTACTTC.

The chain combines TRBV12-3 or TRBV12-4 with TRBJ2-5; 7 bases are a match to TRBD2. V shed 5 bases and J 12 bases; nucleotides not matched to a gene: 18. The CDR3 covers 15 residues. The CDR3 region has the DNA TGTGCCAGCAGTCCCCCGGGGCAGCGGGGAGCCCTTAAGTACTTC. Amino acid sequence: CASSPPGQRGALKYF.